The 18 T cell receptor beta chains below come from one sample, sequenced in a study of human T cells and chemical hapten exposure. TCRdb redid the calling of the RACE reads with MiXCR, one entry per CDR3 protein. The sample consists of some 340,000 distinct CDR3 sequences, 5.5% to 8% of them appearing once. Noted time point: patch test 1, 2 weeks after DPC sensitization. The treatment is: therapeutic diphenylcyclopropenone sensitization with weekly scalp DPC. The sequencing here drew on whole blood, taken in connection with sensitization to the hapten diphenylcyclopropenone (DPC). These receptors were obtained from a woman younger than 35 with alopecia areata. Some clones in this sample may be carry-over from other donors' samples.

This clonotype was detected ten times or more. The chain uses TRBV4-1 and TRBJ2-3; D might be TRBD1 (5 bases). The V gene lost 0 bases and the J gene lost 1 base, with 11 bases spanning the gap. The CDR3 has 16 residues. From germline, CDR1 is MGHRA and CDR2 YSYEKL. The CDR3 is CASSQDGAPGTDTQYF. In DNA, the CDR3 is TGCGCCAGCAGCCAAGATGGGGCTCCGGGCACAGATACGCAGTATTTT.

This clonotype showed up many times. The chain employs TRBV7-9 and TRBJ1-4; tentatively, D is TRBD1 (6 bases). Germline V CDR1 and CDR2: SEHNR, FQNEAQ (reference sequence). The CDR3 sequence is 15 residues long. With 5 bases removed from V and 5 bases from J, the gap between germline ends came to 15 bases. CDR3 in DNA: TGTGCCAGCAGCCCCGGACAGAAGAGAAATGAAAAACTGTTTTTT. This encodes CASSPGQKRNEKLFF.

The sample holds a few counts of this clonotype. The rearrangement joins TRBV12-3 or TRBV12-4 to TRBJ1-1; D gene unclear. Deletions cut 5 bases from V and 8 bases from J, with 12 bases between. The CDR3 has 12 residues. Here the CDR3 reads CASSPLAGEAFF. The DNA of the CDR3 is TGTGCCAGCAGTCCCTTGGCGGGGGAAGCTTTCTTT.

In this sample, this clonotype turned up many times. The chain couples TRBV5-6 to TRBJ2-5; 7 nucleotides align to TRBD1. Germline trimming cut 0 bases from V and 1 base from J; bases unmatched to any gene: 3. This CDR3 is built from 15 residues. Germline V gives CDR1 SGHDT, CDR2 YYEEEE. The CDR3 sequence is CASSLEDRLQETQYF. The CDR3 region has the DNA TGTGCCAGCAGCTTGGAGGACAGGCTCCAAGAGACCCAGTACTTC.

This clonotype was seen ten or more times. The chain joins TRBV4-1 to TRBJ2-2; D remains ambiguous. Germline CDR1 is MGHRA and CDR2 is YSYEKL. The CDR3 contains 14 residues. V dropped 3 bases and J dropped 6 bases, with 11 bases sitting between them. CDR3 region: CASSHAPYSGELFF. CDR3 bases: TGCGCCAGCAGCCACGCCCCATACTCCGGGGAGCTGTTTTTT.

This chain uses TRBV7-9 with TRBJ2-1; D might be TRBD2 (6 bases). The ends were cut back, 5 bases at V and 6 bases at J, with 14 bases in the middle. Germline lookup yields CDR1 SEHNR and CDR2 FQNEAQ (reference sequence). CDR3 length: 14 residues. The CDR3 bases are TGTGCCAGCAGCCCGGGACTTACGGTCAATGAGCAGTTCTTC. Amino acid sequence: CASSPGLTVNEQFF. Full variable domain (rest looked up from reference TRBV7-9 and TRBJ2-1): DTGVSQNPRHKITKRGQNVTFRCDPISEHNRLYWYRQTLGQGPEFLTYFQNEAQLEKSRLLSDRFSAERPKGSFSTLEIQRTEQGDSAMYLCASSPGLTVNEQFFGPGTRLTVL.

This chain uses TRBV28 with TRBJ2-3, with unresolved D. The germline V and J ends were trimmed by 3 bases and 6 bases, with 7 bases remaining between them. Germline-derived CDR1 and CDR2 are MDHEN and SYDVKM. The CDR3 runs to 12 residues. CDR3 DNA: TGTGCCAGCAGTTTGATCTGGGATACGCAGTATTTT. Translated: CASSLIWDTQYF.

This clonotype has just a few counts. The chain carries TRBV13 and TRBJ2-1, with D possibly being TRBD2 (5 bases). The CDR3 is 16 residues long. The germline V gene has CDR1 PRHDT and CDR2 FYEKMQ (reference sequence). Trimming removed 1 base at V and 6 bases at J, with 16 bases between. The CDR3 sequence is CASSLEWGGRGNEQFF. CDR3 nucleotide sequence: TGTGCCAGCAGCTTAGAATGGGGTGGGAGAGGCAATGAGCAGTTCTTC.

This clonotype was counted only a few times. The V gene is TRBV27, the J gene TRBJ2-7; the match to TRBD1 covers 7 bases. The V gene's germline CDR1 is MNHEY and CDR2 SMNVEV (reference sequence). The CDR3 has 16 amino acids. The junction had 13 bases not matched to a gene; V was cut back by 5 bases and J by 3 bases. The CDR3 loop reads CASSVTIGGQLYEQYF. The CDR3 bases are TGTGCCAGCAGTGTAACGATTGGGGGACAGCTCTACGAGCAGTACTTC.

This clonotype was counted at least ten times. V usage is TRBV7-2 and J usage is TRBJ2-2; 13 bases align to TRBD2. Germline V gene lookup returns CDR1 SGHTA and CDR2 FQGNSA. After removal of 5 bases from V and 7 bases from J, the junction contained 10 bases not matched to a gene. The CDR3 spans 17 residues. In nucleotides, the CDR3 is TGTGCCAGCAGCCCTCGGACTAGCGGGGGCCGGGGCGGGGAGCTGTTTTTT. It specifies CASSPRTSGGRGGELFF. The variable domain in full, completed from reference TRBV7-2 and TRBJ2-2, reads GAGVSQSPSNKVTEKGKDVELRCDPISGHTALYWYRQSLGQGLEFLIYFQGNSAPDKSGLPSDRFSAERTGGSVSTLTIQRTQQEDSAVYLCASSPRTSGGRGGELFFGEGSRLTVL.

The chain carries TRBV7-9 and TRBJ1-5; D remains ambiguous. The V gene's germline CDR1 is SEHNR and CDR2 FQNEAQ (reference sequence). The CDR3 has 13 amino acids. The V end was cut by 3 bases, the J end by 4 bases, with 7 bases between. CDR3 bases: TGTGCCAGCAGCTTTGAGGGTAATCAGCCCCAGCATTTT. Translating gives CASSFEGNQPQHF.

In regard to this clonotype: An end of the junction differs from the germline gene, which may be a read error. The J gene is TRBJ1-5, the V gene TRBV7-9, with unresolved D. There are 12 residues in the CDR3. The V gene's germline CDR1 is SEHNR and CDR2 FQNEAQ (reference sequence). Here the CDR3 reads CASSLNNQPQLF. The CDR3, as DNA: TGTGCCAGCAGCTTGAACAATCAGCCCCAGCTTTTT. Full variable domain (missing parts from reference TRBV7-9 and TRBJ1-5): DTGVSQNPRHKITKRGQNVTFRCDPISEHNRLYWYRQTLGQGPEFLTYFQNEAQLEKSRLLSDRFSAERPKGSFSTLEIQRTEQGDSAMYLCASSLNNQPQLFGDGTRLSIL.

This clonotype has at least ten counts. The chain combines TRBV6-5 with TRBJ1-1; 8 bases align to TRBD1. The CDR3 sequence is 15 residues long. Germline V gene data show CDR1 as MNHEY and CDR2 as SVGAGI. With 5 bases clipped from V and 5 bases from J, the junction kept 10 bases outside the gene matches. The CDR3 here is CASSPLAGGRTEAFF. The CDR3 DNA sequence: TGTGCCAGCAGTCCGCTGGCAGGGGGCAGAACTGAAGCTTTCTTT.

The chain carries TRBV11-2 and TRBJ2-3; maybe TRBD2 (6 bases). Germline CDR1 reads SGHAT; CDR2 reads FQNNGV. The CDR3 is 17 residues long. V gave up 0 bases and J gave up 1 base, with 14 bases separating them. Here the CDR3 DNA reads TGTGCCAGCAGCTTAGACCTACGCGGGACCGGCACAGATACGCAGTATTTT. It yields the protein CASSLDLRGTGTDTQYF.

In its sample, this clonotype was seen many times. V is TRBV20-1 and J is TRBJ2-3; 9 bases map to TRBD2. The CDR3 has 14 amino acids. The V gene end was trimmed by 6 bases and the J gene end by 4 bases; junction bases not matched to a gene: 8. Germline V gene data show CDR1 as DFQATT and CDR2 as SNEGSKA (reference sequence). CDR3 DNA sequence: TGCAGTGCCCCAAACGCGGGGGGGGCAGATACGCAGTATTTT. This gives the protein CSAPNAGGADTQYF.

This clonotype has just a few counts. V gene TRBV4-3 combines with J gene TRBJ2-1; TRBD2 aligns across 9 bases. Germline V gene sequence: CDR1 LGHNA, CDR2 YSLEER. The CDR3 contains 17 residues. V shed 3 bases, J shed 2 bases, and the junction held 8 bases outside the gene matches. CDR3 coding DNA: TGCGCCAGCAGCCAGGTAGCGGGGGCCATAACCTACAATGAGCAGTTCTTC. This translates into CASSQVAGAITYNEQFF.

This clonotype came up a few times. The CDR3 reads CSAGTGGRGYEQYF. CDR3 bases: TGCAGTGCTGGGACAGGGGGCCGGGGGTACGAGCAGTACTTC. This sequence joins TRBV20-1 and TRBJ2-7, with 12 bases identical to TRBD1. Germline values: CDR1 DFQATT, CDR2 SNEGSKA (reference sequence). The J segment lost 4 bases and the V segment lost 5 bases, leaving 6 bases of the junction unmatched. CDR3 size: 14 residues.

This clonotype has only a few counts. V and J are TRBV18 and TRBJ2-3, with 7 bases lining up with TRBD1. J gave up 5 bases and V 2 bases, and 1 base lay outside the gene matches. The germline V gene has CDR1 KGHSH and CDR2 LQKENI. The CDR3 loop spans 13 amino acids. CDR3 sequence: CASSPGTVDTQYF. CDR3 nucleotide sequence: TGTGCCAGCTCACCAGGGACAGTAGATACGCAGTATTTT.